This T cell receptor (beta chain) was captured by sequencing in a study of blood T cell repertoires in COVID-19. Study at large: COVID-19 samples from acute and convalescent phases originated in the United States, Italy and Spain.

Original handling: Researchers report that nucleated cell counts were estimated from reference gene primer amplification. TCRdb's copy holds only in-frame clones and misses some; the assay was immunoSEQ multiplex PCR. That table supplies the V and J calls and clone size; D and trimming were determined from the DNA. The repertoire has around 190,000 clones, about 78% of them found once; the top ten carry 8.6%. V gave up 5 bases and J gave up 6 bases; unmatched junction bases: 7. This CDR3 is built from 15 residues. Looked up from germline, CDR1 is MDHEN and CDR2 is SYDVKM. The sequenced sample consisted of peripheral blood. This sequence originates from a woman in her forties or fifties with active or convalescent COVID-19. The chain has TRBV28 and TRBJ2-1, with 10 bases aligning to TRBD2. The CDR3 loop reads CASSPGVAGGNEQFF. The CDR3 region has the DNA TGTGCCAGCAGTCCGGGGGTAGCGGGAGGCAATGAGCAGTTCTTC.